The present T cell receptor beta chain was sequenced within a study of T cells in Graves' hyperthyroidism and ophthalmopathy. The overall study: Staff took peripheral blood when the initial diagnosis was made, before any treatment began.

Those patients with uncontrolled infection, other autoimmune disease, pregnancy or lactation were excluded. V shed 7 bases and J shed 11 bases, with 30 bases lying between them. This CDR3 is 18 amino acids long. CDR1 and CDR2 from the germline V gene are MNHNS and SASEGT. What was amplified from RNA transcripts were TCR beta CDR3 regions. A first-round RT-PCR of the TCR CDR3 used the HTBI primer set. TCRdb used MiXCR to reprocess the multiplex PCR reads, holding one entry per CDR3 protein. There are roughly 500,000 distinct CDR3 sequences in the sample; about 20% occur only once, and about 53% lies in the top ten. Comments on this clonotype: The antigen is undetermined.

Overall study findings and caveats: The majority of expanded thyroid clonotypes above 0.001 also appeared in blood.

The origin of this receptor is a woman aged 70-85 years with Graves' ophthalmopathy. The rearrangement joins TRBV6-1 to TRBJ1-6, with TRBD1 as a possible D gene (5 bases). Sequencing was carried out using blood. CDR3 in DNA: TGTGCCAGCATTCTTTTTCACGGGGGGGGGGACGCTTCCCCACCCCTCCACTTT. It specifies CASILFHGGGDASPPLHF.